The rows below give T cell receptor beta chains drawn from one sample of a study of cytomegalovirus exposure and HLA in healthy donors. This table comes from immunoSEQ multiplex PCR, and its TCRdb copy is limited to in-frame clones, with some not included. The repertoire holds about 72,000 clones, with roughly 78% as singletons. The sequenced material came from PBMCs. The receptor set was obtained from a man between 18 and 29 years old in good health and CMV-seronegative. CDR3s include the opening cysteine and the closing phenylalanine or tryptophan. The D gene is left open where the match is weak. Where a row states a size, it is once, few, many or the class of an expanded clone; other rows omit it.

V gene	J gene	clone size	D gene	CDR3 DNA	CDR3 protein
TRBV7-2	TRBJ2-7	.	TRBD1	TGTGCCAGCAGCTTCCGGGGACAGGGGGCCTACGAGCAGTACTTC	CASSFRGQGAYEQYF
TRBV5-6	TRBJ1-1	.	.	TGTGCCAGCAGCTTGGGCAGAAAGAACACTGAAGCTTTCTTT	CASSLGRKNTEAFF
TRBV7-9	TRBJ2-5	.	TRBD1	TGTGCCAGCAGCCCGACTGACAGGGCTCGTGAGACCCAGTACTTC	CASSPTDRARETQYF
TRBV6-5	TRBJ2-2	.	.	TGTGCCAGCAGTTCGGGGGTCGCCAACACCGGGGAGCTGTTTTTT	CASSSGVANTGELFF
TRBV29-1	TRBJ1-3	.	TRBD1	TGCAGCGTTGTAGATGGGGGACAGGGGGCCTGGACCATATATTTT	CSVVDGGQGAWTIYF
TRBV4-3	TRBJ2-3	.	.	TGCGCCAGCAGCCAAGAGGGACTTGGCACAGATACGCAGTATTTT	CASSQEGLGTDTQYF
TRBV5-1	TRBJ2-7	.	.	TGCGCCAGCAGAGGCGGGGGCCTGAGCTCCTACGAGCAGTACTTC	CASRGGGLSSYEQYF
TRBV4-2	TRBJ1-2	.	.	TGTGCCAGCAGCCAAGATGGCGGGGATCTTAACTATGGCTACACCTTC	CASSQDGGDLNYGYTF
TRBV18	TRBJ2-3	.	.	TGTGCCGTAAGCACGGGGGGCCTGAAGTCTACAGATACGCAGTATTTT	CAVSTGGLKSTDTQYF
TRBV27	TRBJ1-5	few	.	TGTGCCAGCAGTGCGAGAGACAGGCCCAATCAGCCCCAGCATTTT	CASSARDRPNQPQHF
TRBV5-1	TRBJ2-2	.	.	TGCGCCAGCAGGCAGGACTCAGCGAACACCGGGGAGCTGTTTTTT	CASRQDSANTGELFF
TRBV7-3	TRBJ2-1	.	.	TGTGCCAGCAGCTTATGGACTATCGGGGATGAGCAGTTCTTC	CASSLWTIGDEQFF
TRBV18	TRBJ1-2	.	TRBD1	TGTGCCAGCTCACCACGGTACAGGGGAAGGCATGGCTACACCTTC	CASSPRYRGRHGYTF
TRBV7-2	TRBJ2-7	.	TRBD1	TGTGCCAGCAGCCCTCCCGGTTGGCCAGGGGGTTCCTACGAGCAGTACTTC	CASSPPGWPGGSYEQYF
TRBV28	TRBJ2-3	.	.	TGTGCCAGCAGAGCCGGGACTCATACGCAGTATTTT	CASRAGTHTQYF
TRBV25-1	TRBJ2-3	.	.	TGTGCCAGCAGTGATACAGCGGAAACTAGCACAGATACGCAGTATTTT	CASSDTAETSTDTQYF
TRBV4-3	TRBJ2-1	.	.	TGCGCCAGCAGCCAACTTGCGGGACCTTACAATGAGCAGTTCTTC	CASSQLAGPYNEQFF
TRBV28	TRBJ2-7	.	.	TGTGCCAGCAGTTCGGCCCGGGCCACGGGATCCTACGAGCAGTACTTC	CASSSARATGSYEQYF
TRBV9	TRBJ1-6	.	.	TGTGCCAGCAGCTCCGCCGGCAGGTCGGGATCACCCCTCCACTTT	CASSSAGRSGSPLHF
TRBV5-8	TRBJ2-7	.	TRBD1	TGTGCCAGCAGCGCGGGCGACAGGGGGCGCTGGGAGCAGTACTTC	CASSAGDRGRWEQYF
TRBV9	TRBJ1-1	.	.	TGTGCCAGCAGCGTGACAGATATGAACACTGAAGCTTTCTTT	CASSVTDMNTEAFF
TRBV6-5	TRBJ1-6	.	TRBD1	TGTGCCAGCTCTCTAAGACAGGGGTTAGTCTCACCCCTCCACTTT	CASSLRQGLVSPLHF
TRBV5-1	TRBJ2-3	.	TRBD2	TGCGCCAGCACATTCGGAGCGGGGGCCCCAGATACGCAGTATTTT	CASTFGAGAPDTQYF
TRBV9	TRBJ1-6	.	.	TGTGCCAGCAGCGTAGAACCGGTGAGAAATTCACCCCTCCACTTT	CASSVEPVRNSPLHF
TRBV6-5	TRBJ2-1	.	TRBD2	TGTGCCAGCAGTTACTCTGGACTAGCTGGTTACAATGAGCAGTTCTTC	CASSYSGLAGYNEQFF
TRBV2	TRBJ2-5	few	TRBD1	TGTGCCAGCAGTGACGACAGGGCGAAGACCCAGTACTTC	CASSDDRAKTQYF
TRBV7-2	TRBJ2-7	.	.	TGTGCCAGCAGCCGGACTAAACCCTACGAGCAGTACTTC	CASSRTKPYEQYF
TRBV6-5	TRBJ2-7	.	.	TGTGCCAGCAGCCCTCAGGGTGGCGAGCAGTACTTC	CASSPQGGEQYF
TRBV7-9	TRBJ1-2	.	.	TGTGCCAGCAGCTTAATGACTGATGGCTACACCTTC	CASSLMTDGYTF
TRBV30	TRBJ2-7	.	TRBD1	TGTGCCTGGGGATTGGGACAGGGCTACGAGCAGTACTTC	CAWGLGQGYEQYF
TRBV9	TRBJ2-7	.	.	TGTGCCAGCAGCGATGGAGGGGGCGTCGACGAGCAGTACTTC	CASSDGGGVDEQYF
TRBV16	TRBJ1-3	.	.	TGTGCCAGCAGAAGACACGACTCTGGAAACACCATATATTTT	CASRRHDSGNTIYF
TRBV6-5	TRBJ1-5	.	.	TGCGCCAGCAGTTATGGGGGCGCGCAGCCCCAGCATTTT	CASSYGGAQPQHF
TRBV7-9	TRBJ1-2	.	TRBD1	TGTGCCAGCAGCCCCGGACAGGGGGTTACCTATGGCTACACCTTC	CASSPGQGVTYGYTF
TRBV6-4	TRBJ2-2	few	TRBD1	TGTGCCAGCAGTATTGAGACAGGGCAGGGGGCCGGGGAGCTGTTTTTT	CASSIETGQGAGELFF
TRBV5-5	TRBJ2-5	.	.	TGTGCCAGCAGCTTCGACAGATGGGGGACCCAGTACTTC	CASSFDRWGTQYF
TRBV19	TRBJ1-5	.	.	TGTGCCAGTAGTATTTCCCCAGGGGCAGTCCATCAGCCCCAGCATTTT	CASSISPGAVHQPQHF
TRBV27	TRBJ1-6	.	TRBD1	TGTGCCAGCAGTCCCGGGACAGGGTCGTCACCCCTCCACTTT	CASSPGTGSSPLHF
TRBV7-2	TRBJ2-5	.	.	TGTGCCAGCAGCTTAGTAGCGACCCCTTGGGAGACCCAGTACTTC	CASSLVATPWETQYF
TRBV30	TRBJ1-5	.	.	TGTGCCTGGGGGGAAGGGGGATGGAGCAATCAGCCCCAGCATTTT	CAWGEGGWSNQPQHF
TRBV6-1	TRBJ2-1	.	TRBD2	TGTGCCAGCAGTGAAGTCCTAGCGGGGTACTACAATGAGCAGTTCTTC	CASSEVLAGYYNEQFF
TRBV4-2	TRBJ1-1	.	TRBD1	TGTGCCAGCAGCCAAGTTTCGGGACAGAAGAACACTGAAGCTTTCTTT	CASSQVSGQKNTEAFF
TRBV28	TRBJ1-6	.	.	TGTGCCAGCAGCTATCGGGGATCACCCCTCCACTTT	CASSYRGSPLHF
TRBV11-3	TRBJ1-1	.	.	TGTGCCAGCAGCTTAGGTCGTGGAGGTGAAGCTTTCTTT	CASSLGRGGEAFF